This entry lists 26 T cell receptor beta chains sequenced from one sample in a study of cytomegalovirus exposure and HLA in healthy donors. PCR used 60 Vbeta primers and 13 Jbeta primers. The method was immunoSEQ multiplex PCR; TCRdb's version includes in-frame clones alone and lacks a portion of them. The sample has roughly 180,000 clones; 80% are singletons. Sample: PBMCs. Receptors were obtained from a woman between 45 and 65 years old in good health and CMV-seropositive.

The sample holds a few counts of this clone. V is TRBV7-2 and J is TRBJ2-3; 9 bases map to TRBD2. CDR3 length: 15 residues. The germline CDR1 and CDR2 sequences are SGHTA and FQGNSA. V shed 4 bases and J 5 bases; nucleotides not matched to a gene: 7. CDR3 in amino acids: CASSSRLAEEDTQYF. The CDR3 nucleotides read TGTGCCAGCAGCTCTAGACTAGCGGAAGAAGATACGCAGTATTTT. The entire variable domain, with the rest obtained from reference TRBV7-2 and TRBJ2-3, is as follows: GAGVSQSPSNKVTEKGKDVELRCDPISGHTALYWYRQSLGQGLEFLIYFQGNSAPDKSGLPSDRFSAERTGGSVSTLTIQRTQQEDSAVYLCASSSRLAEEDTQYFGPGTRLTVL.

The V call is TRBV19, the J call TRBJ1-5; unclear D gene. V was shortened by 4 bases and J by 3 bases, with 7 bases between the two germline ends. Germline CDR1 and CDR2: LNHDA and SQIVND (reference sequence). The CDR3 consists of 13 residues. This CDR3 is CASSRAYNQPQHF. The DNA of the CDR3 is TGTGCCAGTAGTAGGGCGTACAATCAGCCCCAGCATTTT.

This CDR3 reads CASSLVTGDYGYTF. CDR3 DNA sequence: TGCGCCAGCAGCTTGGTAACAGGGGACTATGGCTACACCTTC. The chain uses TRBV5-1 and TRBJ1-2; 7 bases align to TRBD1. This CDR3 comprises 14 residues. CDR1 is SGHRS, CDR2 YFSETQ, per germline. After removal of 0 bases from V and 3 bases from J, the junction contained 2 bases not matched to a gene.

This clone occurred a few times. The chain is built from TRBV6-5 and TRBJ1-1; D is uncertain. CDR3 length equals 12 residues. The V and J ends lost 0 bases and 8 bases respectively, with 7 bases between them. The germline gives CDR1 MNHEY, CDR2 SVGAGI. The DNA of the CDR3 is TGTGCCAGCAGTTACTCGCAGCGGGAAGCTTTCTTT. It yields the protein CASSYSQREAFF.

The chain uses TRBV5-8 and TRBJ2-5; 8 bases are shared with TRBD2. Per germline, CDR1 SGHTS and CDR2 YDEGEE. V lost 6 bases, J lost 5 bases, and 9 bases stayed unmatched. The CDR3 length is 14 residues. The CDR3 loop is CASTLPGGVETQYF. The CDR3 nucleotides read TGTGCCAGCACCTTACCCGGGGGGGTGGAGACCCAGTACTTC.

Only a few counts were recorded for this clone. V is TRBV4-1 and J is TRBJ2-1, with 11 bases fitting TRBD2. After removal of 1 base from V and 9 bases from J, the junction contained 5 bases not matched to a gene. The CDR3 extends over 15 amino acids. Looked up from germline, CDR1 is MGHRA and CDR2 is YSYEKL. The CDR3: CASSQGLAGMAEQFF. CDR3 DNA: TGCGCCAGCAGCCAAGGACTAGCGGGGATGGCTGAGCAGTTCTTC.

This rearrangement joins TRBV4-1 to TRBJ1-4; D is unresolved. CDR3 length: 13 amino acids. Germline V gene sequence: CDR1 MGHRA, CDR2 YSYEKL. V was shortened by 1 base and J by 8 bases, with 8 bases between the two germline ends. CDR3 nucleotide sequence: TGCGCCAGCAGCCAAGGGATGGGCGAAAAACTGTTTTTT. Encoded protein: CASSQGMGEKLFF.

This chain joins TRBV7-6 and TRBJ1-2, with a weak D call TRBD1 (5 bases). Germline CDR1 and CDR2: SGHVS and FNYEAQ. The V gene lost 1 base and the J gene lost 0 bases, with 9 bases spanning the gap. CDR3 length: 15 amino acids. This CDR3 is CASSLVGGANYGYTF. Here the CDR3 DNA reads TGTGCCAGCAGCTTAGTGGGGGGGGCTAACTATGGCTACACCTTC.

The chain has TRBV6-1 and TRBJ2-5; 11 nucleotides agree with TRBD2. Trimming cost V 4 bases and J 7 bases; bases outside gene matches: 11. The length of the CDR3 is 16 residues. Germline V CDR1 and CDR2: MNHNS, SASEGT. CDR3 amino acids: CASSATSGSWGGTQYF. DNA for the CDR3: TGTGCCAGCAGTGCCACTAGCGGGAGCTGGGGGGGGACCCAGTACTTC.

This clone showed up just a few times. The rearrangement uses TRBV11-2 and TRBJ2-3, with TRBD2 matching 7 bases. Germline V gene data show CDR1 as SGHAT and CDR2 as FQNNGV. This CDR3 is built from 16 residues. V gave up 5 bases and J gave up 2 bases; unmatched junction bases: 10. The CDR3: CASSNPASGLTDTQYF. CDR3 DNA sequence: TGTGCCAGCAGCAACCCGGCTAGCGGACTCACAGATACGCAGTATTTT.

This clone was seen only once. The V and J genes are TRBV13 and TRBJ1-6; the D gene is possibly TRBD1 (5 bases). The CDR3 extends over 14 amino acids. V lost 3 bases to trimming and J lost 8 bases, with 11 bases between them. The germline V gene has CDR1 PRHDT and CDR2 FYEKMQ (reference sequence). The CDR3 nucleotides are TGTGCCAGCAGCTTGACCTGGGGCGATTCACCCCTCCACTTT. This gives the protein CASSLTWGDSPLHF.

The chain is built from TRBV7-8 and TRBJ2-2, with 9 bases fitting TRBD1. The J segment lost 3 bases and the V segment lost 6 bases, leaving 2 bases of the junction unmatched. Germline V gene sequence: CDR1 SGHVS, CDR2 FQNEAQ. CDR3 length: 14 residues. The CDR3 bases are TGTGCCAGCAGGTGGGACAGGGACACCGGGGAGCTGTTTTTT. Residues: CASRWDRDTGELFF.

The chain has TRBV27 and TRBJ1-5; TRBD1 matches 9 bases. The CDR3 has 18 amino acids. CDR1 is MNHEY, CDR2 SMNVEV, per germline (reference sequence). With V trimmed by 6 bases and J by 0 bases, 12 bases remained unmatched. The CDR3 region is CASRTQGTGKYSNQPQHF. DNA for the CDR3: TGTGCCAGCAGAACGCAGGGGACAGGGAAGTATAGCAATCAGCCCCAGCATTTT.

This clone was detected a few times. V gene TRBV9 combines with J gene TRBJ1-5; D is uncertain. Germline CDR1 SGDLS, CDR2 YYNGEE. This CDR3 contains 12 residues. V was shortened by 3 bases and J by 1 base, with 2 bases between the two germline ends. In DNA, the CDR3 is TGTGCCAGCAGCGCAAGCAATCAGCCCCAGCATTTT. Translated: CASSASNQPQHF.

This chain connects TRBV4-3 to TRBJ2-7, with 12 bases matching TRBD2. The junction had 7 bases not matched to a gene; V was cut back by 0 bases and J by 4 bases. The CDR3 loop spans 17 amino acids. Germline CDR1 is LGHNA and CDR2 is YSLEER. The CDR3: CASSQDDTTSGRYEQYF. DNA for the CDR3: TGCGCCAGCAGCCAAGATGACACGACTAGCGGGAGATACGAGCAGTACTTC.

CDR3 protein: CASSYSTRAQNYGYTF. DNA for the CDR3: TGTGCCAGCAGTTACTCGACCAGGGCCCAGAACTATGGCTACACCTTC. The V call is TRBV6-5, the J call TRBJ1-2, with D maybe TRBD1 (5 bases). The germline V gene has CDR1 MNHEY and CDR2 SVGAGI. The CDR3 loop spans 16 amino acids. V lost 0 bases, J lost 2 bases, and 13 bases lay in between.

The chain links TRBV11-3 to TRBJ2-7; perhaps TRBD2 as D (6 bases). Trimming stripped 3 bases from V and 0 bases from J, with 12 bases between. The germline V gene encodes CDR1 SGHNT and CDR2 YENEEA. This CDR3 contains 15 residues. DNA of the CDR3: TGTGCCAGCAGCTTGGATGGGAGGAACTCCTACGAGCAGTACTTC. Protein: CASSLDGRNSYEQYF.

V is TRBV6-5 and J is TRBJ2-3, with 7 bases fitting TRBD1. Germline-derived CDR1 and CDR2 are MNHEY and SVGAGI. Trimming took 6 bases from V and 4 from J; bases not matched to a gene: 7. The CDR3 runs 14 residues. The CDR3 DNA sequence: TGTGCCAGCAGCGGGACAGCTATTCCAGATACGCAGTATTTT. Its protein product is CASSGTAIPDTQYF.

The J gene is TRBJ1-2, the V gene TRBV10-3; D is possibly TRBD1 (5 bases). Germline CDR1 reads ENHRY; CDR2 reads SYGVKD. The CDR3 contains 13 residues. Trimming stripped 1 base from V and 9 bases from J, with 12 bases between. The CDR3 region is CAISEYKGMSYTF. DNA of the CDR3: TGTGCCATCAGTGAGTATAAGGGGATGAGCTACACCTTC.

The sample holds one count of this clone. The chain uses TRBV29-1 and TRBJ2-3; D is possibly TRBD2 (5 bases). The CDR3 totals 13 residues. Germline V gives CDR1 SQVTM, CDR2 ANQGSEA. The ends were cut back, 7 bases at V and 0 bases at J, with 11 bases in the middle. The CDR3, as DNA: TGCAGCGCCGTCGGCGGGAGCACAGATACGCAGTATTTT. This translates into CSAVGGSTDTQYF.

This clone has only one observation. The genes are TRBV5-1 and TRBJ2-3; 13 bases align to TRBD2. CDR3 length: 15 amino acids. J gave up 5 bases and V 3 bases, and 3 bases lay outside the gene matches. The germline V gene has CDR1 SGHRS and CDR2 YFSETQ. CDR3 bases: TGCGCCAGCAGCTCCGGACTAGCGGGAGTAGATACGCAGTATTTT. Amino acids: CASSSGLAGVDTQYF.

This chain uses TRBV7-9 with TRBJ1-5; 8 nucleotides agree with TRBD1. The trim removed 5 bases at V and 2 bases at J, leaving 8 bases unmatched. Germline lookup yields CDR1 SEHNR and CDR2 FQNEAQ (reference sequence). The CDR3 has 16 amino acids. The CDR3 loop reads CASSPRTGPGNQPQHF. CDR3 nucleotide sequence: TGTGCCAGCAGCCCCCGGACAGGGCCTGGCAATCAGCCCCAGCATTTT.

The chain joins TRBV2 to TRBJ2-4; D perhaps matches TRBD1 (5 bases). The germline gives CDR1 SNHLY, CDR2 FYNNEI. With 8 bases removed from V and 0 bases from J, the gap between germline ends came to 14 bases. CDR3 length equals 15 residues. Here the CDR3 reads CASGSDKVAKNIQYF. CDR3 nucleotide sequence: TGTGCCAGCGGCTCGGACAAAGTAGCCAAAAACATTCAGTACTTC. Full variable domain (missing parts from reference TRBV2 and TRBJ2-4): EPEVTQTPSHQVTQMGQEVILRCVPISNHLYFYWYRQILGQKVEFLVSFYNNEISEKSEIFDDQFSVERPDGSNFTLKIRSTKLEDSAMYFCASGSDKVAKNIQYFGAGTRLSVL.

The CDR3 sequence: CSVQGILSGNTIYF. The DNA for the CDR3 is TGCAGCGTTCAGGGCATCCTCTCTGGAAACACCATATATTTT. The V gene is TRBV29-1, the J gene TRBJ1-3, with a possible D match to TRBD1 (5 bases). Germline CDR1 SQVTM, CDR2 ANQGSEA. This CDR3 is 14 amino acids long. V gave up 5 bases and J gave up 0 bases, with 11 bases separating them.

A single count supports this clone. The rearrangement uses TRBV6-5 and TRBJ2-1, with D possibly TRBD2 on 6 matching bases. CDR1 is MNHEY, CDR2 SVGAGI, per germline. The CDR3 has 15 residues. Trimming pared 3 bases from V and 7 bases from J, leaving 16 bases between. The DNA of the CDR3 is TGTGCCAGCAGTTATCAGGACTACCAAGGAAATGAGCAGTTCTTC. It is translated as CASSYQDYQGNEQFF.

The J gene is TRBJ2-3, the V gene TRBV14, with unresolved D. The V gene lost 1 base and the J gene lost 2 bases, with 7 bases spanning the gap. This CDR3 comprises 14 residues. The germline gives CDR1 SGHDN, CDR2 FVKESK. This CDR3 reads CASSQVGTTDTQYF. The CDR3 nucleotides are TGTGCCAGCAGCCAAGTGGGCACCACAGATACGCAGTATTTT.